This T cell receptor beta chain comes out of a study of regulatory T cells in long-lasting Graves disease. Study-level information: For under 3 months, newly diagnosed Graves' patients had been taking antithyroid drugs.

This clonotype was picked up a small number of times. Specified time point: newly diagnosed GD, antithyroid drugs for less than 3 months. Researchers made the TCR library from RNA that was extracted from PBMCs. With iRepertoire HTBI primers and Arm-PCR of CDR3 regions, TCR beta libraries were built. Each CDR3 protein gets one entry after TCRdb re-called the multiplex PCR reads with MiXCR. The table records a few hundred thousand distinct CDR3 sequences, approximately 12% of them present only once. The sample also formed part of further work on T cells in Graves' hyperthyroidism and ophthalmopathy. In that study: Graves' hyperthyroidism was deemed stable given no ophthalmopathy progression within 18 months.

The clonotype originates from a man aged 25 to 45 with Graves disease. This specimen was peripheral blood mononuclear cells (PBMCs), taken at new diagnosis, from a patient treated with antithyroid drugs.

The CDR3 DNA is TGTGCCAGCAGTTCGGCCGGGACTAGCTCCGATGAGCAGTTCTTC. It codes for CASSSAGTSSDEQFF. The chain joins TRBV6-2 or TRBV6-3 to TRBJ2-1; 9 bases are shared with TRBD2. J lost 8 bases, V lost 4 bases, and 9 bases had no gene match. The CDR3 is made up of 15 amino acids. The germline CDR1 and CDR2 sequences are MNHEY and SVGEGT.